A selection of T cell receptor beta chains follows, all from one sample in a study of blood T cells in healthy people across ages. TCRdb ran MiXCR on the 5' RACE reads and lists one entry per CDR3 protein. The sample contains some 760,000 distinct CDR3 sequences, about 25% of which appear only once. This sample also belongs to another study, concerning T cells of mothers and their children.

The specimen was blood. These TCRs come from a boy aged 5-17 years in good health. Both conserved end residues are part of each CDR3. D genes are given only for firm matches. Clone size appears in some rows only: once, few, many, or a class for an expanded clone.

clone size	V gene	J gene	D gene	CDR3 DNA	CDR3 protein
few	TRBV9	TRBJ1-3	TRBD1	TGTGCCAGCAGCGTAAGGGGGCAAAATGGAAACACCATATATTTT	CASSVRGQNGNTIYF
NA	TRBV12-3/TRBV12-4	TRBJ2-5	NA	TGTGCCAGCAGTTTAGGCGGGGTGACCCAGTACTTC	CASSLGGVTQYF
many	TRBV29-1	TRBJ2-2	NA	TGCAGCGTGGCCGGGACAATCAGCGCCGGGGAGCTGTTTTTT	CSVAGTISAGELFF
few	TRBV7-2	TRBJ2-5	TRBD2	TGTGCCAGCAGCTCCATCGGGGGGGCTGGGACCCAGTACTTC	CASSSIGGAGTQYF
many	TRBV3-1	TRBJ2-7	TRBD2	TGTGCCAGCAGCCAAGAGGGACTATCCTACGAGCAGTACTTC	CASSQEGLSYEQYF
few	TRBV5-1	TRBJ1-4	NA	TGCGCCAGCAGCCCTGAAGGAGGGAATGAAAAACTGTTTTTT	CASSPEGGNEKLFF
NA	TRBV14	TRBJ2-5	TRBD2	TGTGCCAGCAGCCCGACGGGGGGATATCAAGAGACCCAGTACTTC	CASSPTGGYQETQYF
few	TRBV7-9	TRBJ1-2	TRBD1	TGTGCCAGCAGCCCCGGGACAGCCCTTAACTATGGCTACACCTTC	CASSPGTALNYGYTF
NA	TRBV4-1	TRBJ2-1	NA	TGCGCCAGCAGCCAAGATCGTTCGATATGGTTGCAGTTCTTC	CASSQDRSIWLQFF
NA	TRBV3-1	TRBJ2-3	NA	TGTGCCAGCACCCGGCGGGGATTCACAGATACGCAGTATTTT	CASTRRGFTDTQYF
NA	TRBV5-1	TRBJ2-2	TRBD2	TGCGCCAGCAGCTTAGCGGGAGAGGGAACCGGGGAGCTGTTTTTT	CASSLAGEGTGELFF
few	TRBV5-1	TRBJ1-1	TRBD1	TGCGCCAGCAGCTTGGGACAGGGGGCCAATGAAGCTTTCTTT	CASSLGQGANEAFF
few	TRBV6-5	TRBJ2-3	NA	TGTGCCAGCAGCAGGGGGAGGTCCACAGATACGCAGTATTTT	CASSRGRSTDTQYF
NA	TRBV4-3	TRBJ1-1	NA	TGCGCCAGCAGCCAAGAAAGCCAGATTTGGACTGAAGCTTTCTTT	CASSQESQIWTEAFF
few	TRBV3-1	TRBJ1-1	NA	TGTGCCAGCAGCCAAGGCCCCGGGATCATGAACACTGAAGCTTTCTTT	CASSQGPGIMNTEAFF
few	TRBV27	TRBJ2-7	NA	TGTGCCAGCAGTACGGGACGGCTCCTCTACGAGCAGTACTTC	CASSTGRLLYEQYF
NA	TRBV21-1	TRBJ2-7	NA	TGTGCCAGCAGTTGGCTAGCTCGGACCTACGAGCAGTACTTC	CASSWLARTYEQYF
NA	TRBV6-2/TRBV6-3	TRBJ2-5	NA	TGTGCCAGCAGAAAGAATTCCCAAGAGACCCAGTACTTC	CASRKNSQETQYF
NA	TRBV2	TRBJ1-5	NA	TGTGCCAGCAGTGAGACACAACATAATCAGCCCCAGCATTTT	CASSETQHNQPQHF
many	TRBV7-2	TRBJ2-7	TRBD2	TGTGCCAGCGCTCCGACTAGCGGACCCTACGAGCAGTACTTC	CASAPTSGPYEQYF
NA	TRBV2	TRBJ2-3	NA	TGTGCCAGCAACTCCGGGACTAGCACAGATACGCAGTATTTT	CASNSGTSTDTQYF